A selection of T cell receptor beta chains follows, all from one sample in a study of blood T cell repertoires in COVID-19. Measured with immunoSEQ multiplex PCR; TCRdb has only the in-frame clones, and not every one. The sample includes roughly 200,000 clones, 65% to 85% of them seen just once. Sequenced input: peripheral blood. All receptors derive from a middle-aged woman with COVID-19, enrolled during active disease. Each CDR3 is given with its conserved first and last residue. The D gene is left open where the match is weak. A clone size is listed for some rows: how often the clone was seen (once, few, many), or a class if it is expanded.

v_gene	j_gene	len	d_gene	abundance	CDR3nt	CDR3aa
TRBV5-1	TRBJ1-6	13	NA	few	TGCGCCAGCAGCTTGGAGGCGGGGTCACCCCTCCACTTT	CASSLEAGSPLHF
TRBV19	TRBJ2-5	14	NA	NA	TGTGCCAGTAGTATGGCAGGGCGGACGGAGACCCAGTACTTC	CASSMAGRTETQYF
TRBV25-1	TRBJ2-7	12	NA	once	TGTGCCAGCACCGGACAGCACTACGAGCAGTACTTC	CASTGQHYEQYF
TRBV5-6	TRBJ2-2	12	NA	NA	TGTGCCAGCAGCCAGAACAACGGGGAGCTGTTTTTT	CASSQNNGELFF
TRBV6-5	TRBJ2-4	14	NA	NA	TGTGCCAGCAGTTACGATGGGGCGCTGAACATTCAGTACTTC	CASSYDGALNIQYF
TRBV19	TRBJ1-4	15	TRBD1	NA	TGTGCCAGTAGCCCCTCGACAGGGGGAACTGAAAAACTGTTTTTT	CASSPSTGGTEKLFF
TRBV7-8	TRBJ1-4	17	NA	NA	TGTGCCAGCAGCTCTCCGGGAGCAGCGGGGGGTAATGAAAAACTGTTTTTT	CASSSPGAAGGNEKLFF
TRBV19	TRBJ2-6	17	NA	NA	TGTGCCAGTAGTACCCGAGGGTTAGCCTTTGGGGCCAACGTCCTGACTTTC	CASSTRGLAFGANVLTF
TRBV2	TRBJ2-1	13	TRBD2	NA	TGTGCCAGCGGAGGGACTAGCTACAATGAGCAGTTCTTC	CASGGTSYNEQFF
TRBV28	TRBJ1-1	14	NA	NA	TGTGCCAGCAGGGACGTACGGGGGGGCACTGAAGCTTTCTTT	CASRDVRGGTEAFF
TRBV7-3	TRBJ2-7	15	TRBD2	once	TGTGCCAGCAGCTTAACTACCTGGGGGGGTACGGAGCAGTACTTC	CASSLTTWGGTEQYF
TRBV18	TRBJ1-4	16	NA	NA	TGTGCCAGCTCCCACCTCGGACTGTCGACTAATGAAAAACTGTTTTTT	CASSHLGLSTNEKLFF
TRBV7-3	TRBJ2-7	16	TRBD2	NA	TGTGCCAGCAGCAACACCGGGACTAGCGAATTGTACGAGCAGTACTTC	CASSNTGTSELYEQYF
TRBV6-5	TRBJ2-2	14	NA	NA	TGTGCCGCCCACAGGGATGGACGTGCCGGGGAGCTGTTTTTT	CAAHRDGRAGELFF
TRBV19	TRBJ1-2	15	NA	NA	TGTGCCAGTAGTATCAAAAGGACAGAGATCTATGGCTACACCTTC	CASSIKRTEIYGYTF
TRBV6-2/TRBV6-3	TRBJ1-2	18	TRBD1	NA	TGTGCCAGCAGTTACCCAGAACTCCACAGGGGGCAGGACTATGGCTACACCTTC	CASSYPELHRGQDYGYTF
TRBV5-4	TRBJ2-3	14	TRBD1	NA	TGTGCCAGCACCCCGGGACAGGGGGCGTATACGCAGTATTTT	CASTPGQGAYTQYF
TRBV28	TRBJ2-7	19	TRBD2	once	TGTGCCAGCAGTTTATCGATTCTAGATTTGACTAGCGGAACCTACGAGCAGTACTTC	CASSLSILDLTSGTYEQYF
TRBV6-2/TRBV6-3	TRBJ2-5	15	TRBD2	NA	TGTGCCAGCAGTTATTTAGCGGGGGGGCAAGAGACCCAGTACTTC	CASSYLAGGQETQYF
TRBV19	TRBJ2-7	14	NA	many	TGTGCCAGTAGTATATATGGGGACAATCGCGAGCAGTACTTC	CASSIYGDNREQYF
TRBV5-1	TRBJ2-7	15	TRBD1	NA	TGCGCCAGCAGCACGGGACAGGCATCCTCCTACGAGCAGTACTTC	CASSTGQASSYEQYF
TRBV16	TRBJ1-1	15	TRBD1	NA	TGTGCCAGCAGCCAATCTGGGACAGGGGCCCCTGAAGCTTTCTTT	CASSQSGTGAPEAFF
TRBV9	TRBJ1-1	13	NA	NA	TGTGCCAGCAGTTCTAGGGGTGGGACTGAAGCTTTCTTT	CASSSRGGTEAFF
TRBV9	TRBJ1-2	10	NA	NA	TGTGCCAGCAGCGCTGCGCGGGACACCTTC	CASSAARDTF
TRBV5-4	TRBJ2-2	14	NA	NA	TGTGCCAGCAGCTTGTTTCAGGGGGGCGGGGAGCTGTTTTTT	CASSLFQGGGELFF
TRBV9	TRBJ2-7	15	NA	few	TGTGCCAGCAGCGTAGTCCCCGGGACTTTCTACGAGCAGTACTTC	CASSVVPGTFYEQYF
TRBV2	TRBJ1-5	15	TRBD1	once	TGTGCCAGCAGTTCTGAGAGACAGGGGAATCAGCCCCAGCATTTT	CASSSERQGNQPQHF
TRBV6-4	TRBJ2-2	13	NA	few	TGTGCCAGCGGGGGGGCCGACACCGGGGAGCTGTTTTTT	CASGGADTGELFF
TRBV6-1	TRBJ1-4	15	NA	once	TGTGCCAGCAGTGAATCGGGGGGGCTGTATGAAAAACTGTTTTTT	CASSESGGLYEKLFF
TRBV9	TRBJ2-1	12	NA	NA	TGTGCCAGCAGCAAACCGTCGGTTGAGCAGTTCTTC	CASSKPSVEQFF
TRBV18	TRBJ1-1	15	NA	NA	TGTGCCAGCTCACCACCGACGGGGATCGGCACTGAAGCTTTCTTT	CASSPPTGIGTEAFF
TRBV19	TRBJ1-6	16	TRBD1	NA	TGTGCCAGTAACGGACAGGCGAGCTCCTATAATTCACCCCTCCACTTT	CASNGQASSYNSPLHF
TRBV6-5	TRBJ2-2	15	NA	NA	TGTGCCAGCAGTATCCTGGGGGGGGCGGTCGGGGAGCTGTTTTTT	CASSILGGAVGELFF
TRBV4-1	TRBJ1-1	13	NA	NA	TGCGCCAGCAGCCAAGGATTCGAGGTTGAAGCTTTCTTT	CASSQGFEVEAFF
TRBV7-9	TRBJ1-2	14	TRBD1	NA	TGTGCCAGCAGCTTCAGTACAGGGGGCGGGGGCTACACCTTC	CASSFSTGGGGYTF
TRBV4-1	TRBJ2-1	16	TRBD2	once	TGCGCCAGCAGCCAAGGTGTCGGGGGGGTCTACAATGAGCAGTTCTTC	CASSQGVGGVYNEQFF
TRBV10-3	TRBJ1-1	13	NA	NA	TGTGCCTCAGAGGAACCGGGGAACACTGAAGCTTTCTTT	CASEEPGNTEAFF
TRBV24-1	TRBJ2-7	14	NA	NA	TGTGCCACCAGTGCCTCGGGACTCCCTTACGAGCAGTACTTC	CATSASGLPYEQYF
TRBV19	TRBJ1-1	14	TRBD1	NA	TGTGCCAGTAGTACCCGGGGCAGGGGGACTGAAGCTTTCTTT	CASSTRGRGTEAFF